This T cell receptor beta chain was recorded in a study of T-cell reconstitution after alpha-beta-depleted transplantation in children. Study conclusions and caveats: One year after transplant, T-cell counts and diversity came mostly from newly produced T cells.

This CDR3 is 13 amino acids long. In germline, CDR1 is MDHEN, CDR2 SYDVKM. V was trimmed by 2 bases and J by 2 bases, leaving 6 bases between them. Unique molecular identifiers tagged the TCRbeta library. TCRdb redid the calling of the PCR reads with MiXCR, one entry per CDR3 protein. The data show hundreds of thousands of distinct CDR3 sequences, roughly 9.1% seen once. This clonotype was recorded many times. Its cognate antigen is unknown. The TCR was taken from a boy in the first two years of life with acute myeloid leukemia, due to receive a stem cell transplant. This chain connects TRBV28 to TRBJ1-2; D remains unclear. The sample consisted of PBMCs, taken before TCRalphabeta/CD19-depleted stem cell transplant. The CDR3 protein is CASSLVGNYGYTF. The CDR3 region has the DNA TGTGCCAGCAGTTTAGTGGGGAACTATGGCTACACCTTC.